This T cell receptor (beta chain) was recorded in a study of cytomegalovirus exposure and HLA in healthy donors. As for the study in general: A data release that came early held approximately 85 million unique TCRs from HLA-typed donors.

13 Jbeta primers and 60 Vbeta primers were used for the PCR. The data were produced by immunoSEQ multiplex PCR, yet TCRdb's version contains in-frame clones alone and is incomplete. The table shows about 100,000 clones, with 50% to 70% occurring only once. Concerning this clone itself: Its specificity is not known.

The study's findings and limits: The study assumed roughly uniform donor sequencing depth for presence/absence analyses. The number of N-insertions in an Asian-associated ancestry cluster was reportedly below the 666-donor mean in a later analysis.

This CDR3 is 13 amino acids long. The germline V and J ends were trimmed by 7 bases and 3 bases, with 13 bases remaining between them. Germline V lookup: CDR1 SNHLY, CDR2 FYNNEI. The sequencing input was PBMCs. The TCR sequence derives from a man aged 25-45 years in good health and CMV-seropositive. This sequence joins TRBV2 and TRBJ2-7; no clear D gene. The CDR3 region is CASKPQQLYEQYF. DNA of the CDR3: TGTGCCAGCAAACCGCAACAGCTCTACGAGCAGTACTTC.